This T cell receptor (beta chain) originates from a study of regulatory T cells in long-lasting Graves disease. Study in general: In persistent Graves' disease, antithyroid drugs had been taken for over 5 years and TSH receptor antibodies stayed positive.

This clonotype was recorded at least ten times. Its antigen is unidentified. V shed 5 bases and J shed 4 bases, with 11 bases lying between them. This CDR3 spans 13 amino acids. The germline V gene encodes CDR1 LNHDA and CDR2 SQIVND (reference sequence). Time point meaning: persistent/refractory GD, antithyroid drugs over 5 years with positive TRAb. PBMC RNA was the source of the TCR library. For TCR beta, libraries came from iRepertoire HTBI primers and Arm-PCR of CDR3 regions. One entry per CDR3 protein, called by TCRdb with MiXCR from the multiplex PCR reads. The sample has about 470,000 distinct CDR3 sequences, 20% to 25% seen once. Study observations and caveats: Patients whose Graves' disease persisted exhibited lower TCR diversity than those newly diagnosed. Preferential use of TRBV28, TRBJ1-2 and TRBJ2-5 was seen in persistent disease.

This TCR derives from a female donor with Graves disease. This chain connects TRBV19 to TRBJ1-1; D is unclear. The material was peripheral blood mononuclear cells (PBMCs), obtained when the disease was refractory, from a patient treated with antithyroid drugs. The CDR3 DNA follows: TGTGCCAGTAGTCCAAGTTTCCTCACTGAAGCTTTCTTT. Its protein is CASSPSFLTEAFF.